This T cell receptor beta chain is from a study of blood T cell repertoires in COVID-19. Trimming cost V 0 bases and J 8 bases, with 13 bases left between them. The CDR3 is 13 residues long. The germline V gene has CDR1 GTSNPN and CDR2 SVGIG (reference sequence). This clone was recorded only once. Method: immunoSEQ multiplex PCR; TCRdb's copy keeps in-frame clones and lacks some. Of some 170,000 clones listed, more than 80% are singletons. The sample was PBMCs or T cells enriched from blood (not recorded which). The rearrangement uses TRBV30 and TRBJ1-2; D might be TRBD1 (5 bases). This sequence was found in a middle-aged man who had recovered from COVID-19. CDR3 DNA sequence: TGTGCCTGGAGTGTACGGGGCGGGGGGGGCTACACCTTC. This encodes CAWSVRGGGGYTF.